Below, one T cell receptor beta chain is given with its context. This sample was taken from a study of cytomegalovirus exposure and HLA in healthy donors. Primers for the PCR totalled 60 Vbeta and 13 Jbeta. Repertoires were generated with immunoSEQ multiplex PCR, while TCRdb's copy carries only in-frame clones and drops some. The table lists approximately 98,000 clones, around 72% of them singletons. The clonotype was recovered from a male donor in good health and CMV-seronegative. The specimen was PBMCs.

CDR3 loop: CAWSLTPVVDEQFF. In DNA, the CDR3 is TGTGCCTGGAGCTTAACCCCAGTTGTGGATGAGCAGTTCTTC. The chain is built from TRBV30 and TRBJ2-1; D not resolved. In germline, CDR1 is GTSNPN, CDR2 SVGIG (reference sequence). CDR3 length: 14 amino acids. V lost 3 bases, J lost 8 bases, and 17 bases lay in between.